A selection of T cell receptor beta chains follows, all from one sample in a study of PD-1 and CTLA-4 blockade in melanoma. Libraries were prepared by immunoSEQ multiplex PCR; TCRdb keeps only in-frame clonotypes and omits some of them. Of roughly 7,200 clones listed, about 80% are singletons. Sequenced material: CD8+ T cells from peripheral blood, taken before anti-PD-1 treatment. The receptors derive from a human donor with melanoma. The CDR3 runs from the conserved cysteine through the conserved F or W. Each record gives: clone size, V gene, D gene, J gene, CDR3 DNA, CDR3 protein. D genes are given only for firm matches. Size is omitted from some rows. Given values are once, few, many or a class for expanded clones.

size: -
V: TRBV11-2
D: -
J: TRBJ1-1
DNA: TGTGCCAGCAGCAACGGACTGAGTTTGATGAACACTGAAGCTTTCTTT
CDR3: CASSNGLSLMNTEAFF

size: few
V: TRBV7-9
D: TRBD1
J: TRBJ2-7
DNA: TGTGCCAGCGGGGAGACAGGGGGCCACGAGCAGTACTTC
CDR3: CASGETGGHEQYF

size: -
V: TRBV6-2/TRBV6-3
D: -
J: TRBJ2-7
DNA: TGTGCCAGCAGTTACTCGGTATCCTACGAGCAGTACTTC
CDR3: CASSYSVSYEQYF

size: -
V: TRBV4-1
D: TRBD2
J: TRBJ2-3
DNA: TGCGCCAGCAGCCAAGGTCACGGACTAGCGGGTTCAGATACGCAGTATTTT
CDR3: CASSQGHGLAGSDTQYF

size: -
V: TRBV5-6
D: -
J: TRBJ2-7
DNA: TGTGCCAGCAGCTTTGGGGCAGGTCCCTACGAGCAGTACTTC
CDR3: CASSFGAGPYEQYF

size: -
V: TRBV12-3/TRBV12-4
D: -
J: TRBJ2-2
DNA: TGTGCCAGCAGCCCAGTGGGGGAGCTGTTTTTT
CDR3: CASSPVGELFF

size: -
V: TRBV5-6
D: TRBD2
J: TRBJ2-1
DNA: TGTGCCAGCACCGTAGCGGGAGGGCCACACAATGAGCAGTTCTTC
CDR3: CASTVAGGPHNEQFF

size: -
V: TRBV11-3
D: -
J: TRBJ2-4
DNA: TGTGCCAGCAGTCCTCGGGACGGAGAAAACATTCAGTACTTC
CDR3: CASSPRDGENIQYF

size: -
V: TRBV12-3/TRBV12-4
D: -
J: TRBJ2-2
DNA: TGTGCCAGCGACAGGGAGGGCACCGGGGAGCTGTTTTTT
CDR3: CASDREGTGELFF

size: -
V: TRBV19
D: -
J: TRBJ2-7
DNA: TGTGCCACCCGCTGGGGCGGCGAGCAGTACTTC
CDR3: CATRWGGEQYF

size: -
V: TRBV19
D: -
J: TRBJ1-4
DNA: TGTGCCAGTAGTATAGTAGGCTTAAAACTGTTTTTT
CDR3: CASSIVGLKLFF

size: -
V: TRBV11-2
D: -
J: TRBJ2-5
DNA: TGTGCCAGCAGCTTAGCGGGGCTTTATGAGACCCAGTACTTC
CDR3: CASSLAGLYETQYF

size: -
V: TRBV7-9
D: -
J: TRBJ2-5
DNA: TGTGCCAGCAGCTCGATGACAGGACCCTACCAAGAGACCCAGTACTTC
CDR3: CASSSMTGPYQETQYF

size: -
V: TRBV11-3
D: TRBD1
J: TRBJ2-3
DNA: TGTGCCAGCAGCTCGGGACAGGGGTCGCATACGCAGTATTTT
CDR3: CASSSGQGSHTQYF

size: -
V: TRBV11-2
D: -
J: TRBJ2-7
DNA: TGTGCCAGCAGCTTAGATCCGCAAGGCTACGAGCAGTACTTC
CDR3: CASSLDPQGYEQYF

size: -
V: TRBV7-8
D: TRBD2
J: TRBJ2-1
DNA: TGTGCCAGCAGCTTAGGAGCGGGAGGAGTCTACAATGAGCAGTTCTTC
CDR3: CASSLGAGGVYNEQFF

size: -
V: TRBV28
D: TRBD1
J: TRBJ1-1
DNA: TGTGCCAGCAGTTACGACAGGGGGCACACTGAAGCTTTCTTT
CDR3: CASSYDRGHTEAFF

size: -
V: TRBV10-3
D: TRBD1
J: TRBJ1-1
DNA: TGTGCCATCAGTGAAGGACAGGGGATAGGCGCTGAAGCTTTCTTT
CDR3: CAISEGQGIGAEAFF

size: -
V: TRBV6-6
D: -
J: TRBJ1-5
DNA: TGTGCCAGCAGTCCTGAGACCAATTCTTATAGCAATCAGCCCCAGCATTTT
CDR3: CASSPETNSYSNQPQHF

size: once
V: TRBV7-9
D: -
J: TRBJ2-7
DNA: TGTGCCAGCAGCCCTCTCCGTGGACCACACGAGCAGTACTTC
CDR3: CASSPLRGPHEQYF

size: -
V: TRBV4-2
D: -
J: TRBJ1-1
DNA: TGTGCCAGCAGCCAAGATCTAGGGAACACTGAAGCTTTCTTT
CDR3: CASSQDLGNTEAFF

size: -
V: TRBV5-4
D: -
J: TRBJ1-1
DNA: TGTGCCAGCAGGATGACTGGGGGGCTCACTGAAGCTTTCTTT
CDR3: CASRMTGGLTEAFF

size: -
V: TRBV11-2
D: -
J: TRBJ2-3
DNA: TGTGCCAGCAGTCCAATGGCAAGATTTAGCACAGATACGCAGTATTTT
CDR3: CASSPMARFSTDTQYF

size: -
V: TRBV6-2/TRBV6-3
D: TRBD2
J: TRBJ2-2
DNA: TGTGCCAGCAGTTGGGGACTAGCGGGGGTCACCGGGGAGCTGTTTTTT
CDR3: CASSWGLAGVTGELFF

size: -
V: TRBV6-6
D: TRBD2
J: TRBJ2-1
DNA: TGTGCCAGCAGTTTCAGCGGGGGGTACAATGAGCAGTTCTTC
CDR3: CASSFSGGYNEQFF

size: -
V: TRBV5-1
D: TRBD2
J: TRBJ2-1
DNA: TGCGCCAGCAGCTTAATAGCGGGGGCGTACAATGAGCAGTTCTTC
CDR3: CASSLIAGAYNEQFF

size: -
V: TRBV7-8
D: TRBD1
J: TRBJ2-3
DNA: TGTGCCAGCAGCGTATCCAATCGAGGGGGCGATTTACCAGATACGCAGTATTTT
CDR3: CASSVSNRGGDLPDTQYF

size: -
V: TRBV29-1
D: TRBD2
J: TRBJ2-1
DNA: TGCAGCGTTGAAGCGTGGCGGGAGGCCTACAATGAGCAGTTCTTC
CDR3: CSVEAWREAYNEQFF

size: -
V: TRBV11-2
D: TRBD1
J: TRBJ1-2
DNA: TGTGCCAGCAGCTCCTCTACAGGGGCCTATGGCTACACCTTC
CDR3: CASSSSTGAYGYTF